This T cell receptor (beta chain) emerged from a study of T cell repertoires in cytomegalovirus infection. Study as a whole: Matching HLA type, along with CMV infection, was indicated by public TCR beta signatures.

The study's findings and limits: The ex vivo response was dominated by HLA-C-restricted CMV-specific TCR beta clonotypes.

This clonotype was detected only a few times. The antigen remains unidentified. Each CDR3 protein gets one entry after TCRdb re-called the reads with MiXCR. In the table there are approximately 500,000 distinct CDR3 sequences, 16% of which are singletons. The V and J ends lost 2 bases and 4 bases respectively, with 20 bases between them. This CDR3 contains 18 residues. The V gene's germline CDR1 is SGHAT and CDR2 FQNNGV. Sequenced material: CD8+ T cells from PBMCs. The chain is built from TRBV11-2 and TRBJ1-4, with no clear D. This clonotype was obtained from a human donor in good health (CMV status not recorded). Some clones in this sample may be carry-over from other donors' samples. The CDR3 loop reads CASSLTTVGRGDNEKLFF. The CDR3 nucleotides read TGTGCCAGCAGCTTAACGACGGTTGGGCGCGGAGATAATGAAAAACTGTTTTTT.